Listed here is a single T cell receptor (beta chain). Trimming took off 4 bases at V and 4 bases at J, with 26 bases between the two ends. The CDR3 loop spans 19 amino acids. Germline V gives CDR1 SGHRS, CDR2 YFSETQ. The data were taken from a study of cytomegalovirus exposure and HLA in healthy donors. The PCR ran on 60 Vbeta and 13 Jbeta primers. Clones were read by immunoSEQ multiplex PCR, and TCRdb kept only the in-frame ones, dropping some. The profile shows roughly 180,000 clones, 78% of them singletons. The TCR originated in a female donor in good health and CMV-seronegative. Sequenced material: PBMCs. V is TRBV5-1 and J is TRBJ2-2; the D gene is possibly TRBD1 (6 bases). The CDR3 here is CASSPTEYSGQFGTGELFF. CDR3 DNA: TGCGCCAGCAGCCCGACGGAATACTCAGGACAGTTCGGCACCGGGGAGCTGTTTTTT. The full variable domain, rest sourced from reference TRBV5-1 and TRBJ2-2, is KAGVTQTPRYLIKTRGQQVTLSCSPISGHRSVSWYQQTPGQGLQFLFEYFSETQRNKGNFPGRFSGRQFSNSRSEMNVSTLELGDSALYLCASSPTEYSGQFGTGELFFGEGSRLTVL.